This T cell receptor (beta chain) originates from a study of blood T cell repertoires in COVID-19. As for the study in general: COVID-19 samples collected from the United States, Italy and Spain covered acute and convalescent phases. In each case, the material was cDNA or gDNA derived from T cells, B-cell-depleted T cells, or PBMCs.

As originally analysed: The assay estimated nucleated cells by amplifying reference gene primers. Only in-frame clones appear in the TCRdb table, and some are missing; sequencing was by immunoSEQ multiplex PCR. That table supplies the V and J calls and clone size; D and trimming were determined from the DNA. The sample gives about 150,000 clones, roughly four fifths of which show up once; roughly 13% is in the top ten. Germline-derived CDR1 and CDR2 are SGHDN and FVKESK. The CDR3 sequence is 14 residues long. After removal of 8 bases from V and 7 bases from J, the junction contained 4 bases not matched to a gene.

This TCR derives from a man between 65 and 85 years old who had recovered from COVID-19. The chain couples TRBV14 to TRBJ2-1, with TRBD2 identical over 14 bases. The specimen sequenced was peripheral blood. CDR3: CASARLAGGNEQFF. DNA for the CDR3: TGTGCCAGCGCTAGACTAGCGGGAGGGAATGAGCAGTTCTTC.